A single sample gave rise to the 31 T cell receptor beta chains below, sequenced in a study of T-cell reconstitution after alpha-beta-depleted transplantation in children. Using unique molecular identifiers, the investigators prepared the TCRbeta library. TCRdb reprocessed the PCR reads via MiXCR and lists one record per CDR3 protein. Among about 260,000 distinct CDR3 sequences, around 7.8% were seen once, and the ten largest hold just under 6.5%. The sequencing used PBMCs, mostly from graft donor cells, collected 180 days after TCRalphabeta/CD19-depleted stem cell transplant. The receptors come from a male patient younger than 18 who had a stem cell transplant for acute lymphoblastic leukemia, so the T cells may come from the graft donor.

This clonotype was detected ten times or more. The chain couples TRBV5-1 to TRBJ2-2; unclear D gene. This CDR3 region has 13 residues. V was shortened by 1 base and J by 5 bases, with 6 bases between the two germline ends. Germline lookup yields CDR1 SGHRS and CDR2 YFSETQ. The CDR3 bases are TGCGCCAGCAGCTTGTGGTCTACCGGGGAGCTGTTTTTT. The encoded protein is CASSLWSTGELFF.

This clonotype has ten or more counts. CDR3 nucleotide sequence: TGTGCCAGCACCTTTAGCGGGGGGCCCTACGAGCAGTACTTC. As protein: CASTFSGGPYEQYF. The chain combines TRBV5-6 with TRBJ2-7; 10 bases line up with TRBD2. J lost 2 bases, V lost 6 bases, and 5 bases had no gene match. This CDR3 comprises 14 residues. Germline V gene data show CDR1 as SGHDT and CDR2 as YYEEEE.

Many counts were recorded for this clonotype. The rearrangement links TRBV28 to TRBJ2-5; TRBD2 matches 13 bases. This CDR3 comprises 17 residues. The trim removed 3 bases at V and 4 bases at J, leaving 8 bases unmatched. Germline assignment: CDR1 MDHEN and CDR2 SYDVKM. The CDR3 coding sequence is TGTGCCAGCAGTTTCAGGACTAGCGGGAGTTGGGGAGAGACCCAGTACTTC. It encodes CASSFRTSGSWGETQYF.

This clonotype has at least ten counts. The V gene is TRBV6-4, the J gene TRBJ2-6, with D hard to call. CDR3 length: 14 amino acids. CDR1 and CDR2 (germline): MRHNA, SNTAGT. With 3 bases removed from V and 0 bases from J, the gap between germline ends came to 3 bases. CDR3 DNA sequence: TGTGCCAGCAGTGAGAGCTCTGGGGCCAACGTCCTGACTTTC. Amino acids: CASSESSGANVLTF.

In its sample, this clonotype was seen many times. The DNA of the CDR3 is TGTGCCAGCAGTTTGTCCCCAGGGAGAGTCACAGATACGCAGTATTTT. Translating it yields CASSLSPGRVTDTQYF. The chain carries TRBV28 and TRBJ2-3; tentatively, D is TRBD1 or TRBD2 (5 bases each). The V and J ends lost 3 bases and 2 bases respectively, with 15 bases between them. Germline V CDR1 and CDR2: MDHEN, SYDVKM. The CDR3 length is 16 residues.

This clonotype was counted at least ten times. This rearrangement joins TRBV5-1 to TRBJ1-2, with D unclear. From germline, CDR1 is SGHRS and CDR2 YFSETQ. The germline V and J ends were trimmed by 2 bases and 2 bases, with 10 bases remaining between them. The length of the CDR3 is 14 residues. The CDR3 protein is CASSLLTSNYGYTF. CDR3 DNA sequence: TGCGCCAGCAGCTTACTGACATCAAACTATGGCTACACCTTC. The full variable domain, completed using reference TRBV5-1 and TRBJ1-2, is KAGVTQTPRYLIKTRGQQVTLSCSPISGHRSVSWYQQTPGQGLQFLFEYFSETQRNKGNFPGRFSGRQFSNSRSEMNVSTLELGDSALYLCASSLLTSNYGYTFGSGTRLTVV.

This clonotype was seen ten or more times. This chain links TRBV15 with TRBJ2-7; D possibly corresponds to TRBD1 (8 bases). V was trimmed by 1 base and J by 4 bases, leaving 20 bases between them. CDR1 and CDR2 from the germline V gene are LNHNV and YYDKDF (reference sequence). The CDR3 runs to 17 residues. CDR3 region: CATSRGGGQVEAYEQYF. CDR3 sequence (DNA): TGTGCCACCAGCAGAGGGGGGGGACAGGTAGAGGCTTACGAGCAGTACTTC. Drawing the rest from reference TRBV15 and TRBJ2-7, the complete variable domain is DAMVIQNPRYQVTQFGKPVTLSCSQTLNHNVMYWYQQKSSQAPKLLFHYYDKDFNNEADTPDNFQSRRPNTSFCFLDIRSPGLGDTAMYLCATSRGGGQVEAYEQYFGPGTRLTVT.

The table lists this clonotype with many counts. The V and J genes are TRBV7-2 and TRBJ2-1; D may correspond to TRBD1 or TRBD2 (5 bases each). The germline V gene has CDR1 SGHTA and CDR2 FQGNSA. This CDR3 is built from 15 residues. The V gene lost 5 bases and the J gene lost 0 bases, with 11 bases spanning the gap. CDR3 protein: CASSPAGSSYNEQFF. As DNA, the CDR3 is TGTGCCAGCAGCCCTGCAGGGAGCTCCTACAATGAGCAGTTCTTC.

This clonotype was picked up a small number of times. The chain combines TRBV27 with TRBJ1-5, with 7 nucleotides matching TRBD1. The germline CDR1 and CDR2 sequences are MNHEY and SMNVEV (reference sequence). CDR3 length: 15 residues. Trimming removed 3 bases from V and 4 bases from J; junction bases left unmatched: 6. The DNA for the CDR3 is TGTGCCAGCAGTTTCTCTCCGACAGGGAATCAGCCCCAGCATTTT. It yields the protein CASSFSPTGNQPQHF.

This clonotype appeared many times. The CDR3 coding sequence is TGTGCCAGCAGCCCCCGTGGGGATTCACCCCTCCACTTT. Protein: CASSPRGDSPLHF. The V and J genes are TRBV9 and TRBJ1-6; D is ambiguous. V gave up 4 bases and J gave up 8 bases, with 10 bases separating them. The length of the CDR3 is 13 residues. Germline CDR1 reads SGDLS; CDR2 reads YYNGEE.

This clonotype was counted between two and nine times. This chain uses TRBV9 with TRBJ2-3, with D maybe TRBD1 (6 bases). The CDR3 has 16 residues. Germline V gene data show CDR1 as SGDLS and CDR2 as YYNGEE. V dropped 2 bases and J dropped 2 bases, with 15 bases sitting between them. The CDR3 protein is CASSVLQGLSTDTQYF. The DNA for the CDR3 is TGTGCCAGCAGCGTTCTACAGGGCCTTTCCACAGATACGCAGTATTTT.

This clonotype was recorded at least ten times. The J gene is TRBJ1-4, the V gene TRBV20-1, with no clear D. The germline V gene has CDR1 DFQATT and CDR2 SNEGSKA (reference sequence). V was clipped by 1 base and J by 7 bases, with 19 bases between them. This CDR3 contains 16 residues. CDR3 amino acids: CSARALDMEGGEKLFF. In DNA form, the CDR3 reads TGCAGTGCTAGAGCCCTTGACATGGAAGGCGGTGAAAAACTGTTTTTT.

This clonotype was seen repeatedly, ten times or more. The chain couples TRBV2 to TRBJ2-4; unclear D gene. The V and J ends lost 6 bases and 6 bases respectively, with 15 bases between them. CDR1 is SNHLY, CDR2 FYNNEI, per germline. The CDR3 has 14 amino acids. As DNA, the CDR3 is TGTGCCAGCAGATCTACTACTTTGGGAAACATTCAGTACTTC. Translated, it gives CASRSTTLGNIQYF.

This clonotype was picked up many times. The gene calls are TRBV5-1 and TRBJ2-1, with 10 bases fitting TRBD2. Germline lookup yields CDR1 SGHRS and CDR2 YFSETQ. This CDR3 is built from 19 residues. Trimming took 4 bases from V and 0 from J; bases not matched to a gene: 13. CDR3 coding DNA: TGCGCCAGCAGCCGTTATTTGGCTAGCGGGGGTCGCTCCTACAATGAGCAGTTCTTC. Protein sequence: CASSRYLASGGRSYNEQFF.

The J gene is TRBJ1-2, the V gene TRBV28; D possibly corresponds to TRBD1 (6 bases). Germline CDR1 MDHEN, CDR2 SYDVKM. V lost 5 bases, J lost 2 bases, and 18 bases lay in between. CDR3 length equals 16 residues. CDR3 bases: TGTGCCAGCAGTCCTTCCGGGACATGGGGGAACTATGGCTACACCTTC. This encodes CASSPSGTWGNYGYTF.

This clonotype was seen ten or more times. CDR3 amino acids: CASTPDRGADTQYF. The DNA for the CDR3 is TGCGCCAGCACCCCGGACAGGGGAGCAGATACGCAGTATTTT. The rearrangement uses TRBV5-1 and TRBJ2-3; TRBD1 aligns across 9 bases. In germline, CDR1 is SGHRS, CDR2 YFSETQ. This CDR3 contains 14 residues. The ends lost 6 bases at V and 4 bases at J; junction bases unmatched: 6.

This clonotype was observed many times. The V gene is TRBV4-1, the J gene TRBJ2-5, with a tentative D call TRBD1 (8 bases). The CDR3 loop spans 15 amino acids. The germline V and J ends were trimmed by 4 bases and 4 bases, with 16 bases remaining between them. Per germline, CDR1 MGHRA and CDR2 YSYEKL. This CDR3 reads CASSLLTGGGETQYF. CDR3 coding DNA: TGCGCCAGCAGCCTACTCACAGGGGGGGGAGAGACCCAGTACTTC.

This chain joins TRBV2 and TRBJ2-3; 10 bases are shared with TRBD2. The CDR3 has 17 amino acids. Germline values: CDR1 SNHLY, CDR2 FYNNEI. The chain's CDR3 is CTCSSPAGTSGTDTQYF. The DNA for the CDR3 is TGTACCTGCAGTTCCCCCGCCGGGACTAGCGGCACAGATACGCAGTATTTT.

A word on this clonotype: A read error is possible here, since a much larger clone lies one base away. The chain links TRBV2 to TRBJ1-5, with D possibly TRBD1 on 6 matching bases. The CDR3 is 15 residues long. Trimming pared 6 bases from V and 2 bases from J, leaving 14 bases between. The germline V gene has CDR1 SNHLY and CDR2 FYNNEI. The chain's CDR3 is CASRGDKGGNQPQHF. The CDR3 DNA reads as TGTGCCAGCAGGGGGGACAAAGGGGGCAATCAGCCCCAGCATTTT.

In its sample, this clonotype was seen many times. The chain carries TRBV5-1 and TRBJ2-1; D call uncertain. V lost 6 bases, J lost 2 bases, and 9 bases lay in between. Germline V gene data show CDR1 as SGHRS and CDR2 as YFSETQ. This CDR3 comprises 13 residues. CDR3 region: CASTVHPYNEQFF. The CDR3, as DNA: TGCGCCAGCACGGTCCACCCCTACAATGAGCAGTTCTTC.

This clonotype was picked up many times. This rearrangement joins TRBV18 to TRBJ1-4; TRBD1 agrees at 9 bases. The CDR3 runs to 18 residues. Per germline, CDR1 KGHSH and CDR2 LQKENI. V lost 3 bases to trimming and J lost 7 bases; unmatched junction nucleotides: 15. Here the CDR3 DNA reads TGTGCCAGCTCACCTTACCACCGACCGGGACAGGGCAGTGAAAAACTGTTTTTT. It is translated as CASSPYHRPGQGSEKLFF.

In the case of this clonotype: Possible read error: a much larger clone is one base away. The CDR3 DNA is TGTGCCAGCAGCCAACAGTGGCGGCCAGCTTTCTTT. This codes for CASSQQWRPAFF. The chain recombines TRBV14 with TRBJ1-1; D unclear. Germline CDR1 SGHDN, CDR2 FVKESK. CDR3 length: 12 amino acids. Trimming pared 2 bases from V and 10 bases from J, leaving 11 bases between. The complete variable domain, with remaining parts taken from reference TRBV14 and TRBJ1-1, reads EAGVTQFPSHSVIEKGQTVTLRCDPISGHDNLYWYRRVMGKEIKFLLHFVKESKQDESGMPNNRFLAERTGGTYSTLKVQPAELEDSGVYFCASSQQWRPAFFGQGTRLTVV.

The chain joins TRBV5-5 to TRBJ2-1; TRBD2 might be the D (6 bases). Germline-derived CDR1 and CDR2 are SGHKS and YYEKEE (reference sequence). Trimming left V 0 bases short and J 5 bases short, with 15 bases between. This CDR3 spans 16 amino acids. In DNA, the CDR3 is TGTGCCAGCAGCTTGGAGCCGGGACGGGGGAACAATGAGCAGTTCTTC. Its translation is CASSLEPGRGNNEQFF.

This clonotype was recorded at least ten times. This chain uses TRBV20-1 with TRBJ2-1; D may be TRBD2 (5 bases). CDR3 size: 15 residues. V lost 0 bases, J lost 4 bases, and 13 bases lay in between. CDR1 is DFQATT and CDR2 is SNEGSKA in the germline V gene (reference sequence). The CDR3 DNA follows: TGCAGTGCTAGAGATCCCACTGGGAGATACAATGAGCAGTTCTTC. It yields the protein CSARDPTGRYNEQFF.

This clonotype was seen at least ten times. The chain employs TRBV4-3 and TRBJ1-1, with 9 bases that match TRBD1. Germline V gene data show CDR1 as LGHNA and CDR2 as YSLEER. Germline trimming cut 3 bases from V and 4 bases from J; bases unmatched to any gene: 9. This CDR3 has 16 amino acids. As DNA, the CDR3 is TGCGCCAGCAGCCATCGGACAGGGGTTGGCGGCACTGAAGCTTTCTTT. This codes for CASSHRTGVGGTEAFF.

This clonotype was seen ten or more times. This chain connects TRBV5-1 to TRBJ2-1, with 8 bases matching TRBD1. The CDR3 totals 15 residues. Germline values: CDR1 SGHRS, CDR2 YFSETQ. The V gene end was trimmed by 4 bases and the J gene end by 7 bases; junction bases not matched to a gene: 10. In DNA form, the CDR3 reads TGCGCCAGCAGCCAGGGACAGGCGGAGGGGAATGAGCAGTTCTTC. Its protein is CASSQGQAEGNEQFF.

This clonotype appeared a few times. The rearrangement links TRBV2 to TRBJ2-1, with 7 bases identical to TRBD2. CDR3 length: 16 amino acids. V lost 2 bases and J lost 3; bases outside the gene matches: 7. Per germline, CDR1 SNHLY and CDR2 FYNNEI. The CDR3 sequence: CASSERKASGYNEQFF. In DNA form, the CDR3 reads TGTGCCAGCAGTGAACGTAAGGCTAGCGGCTACAATGAGCAGTTCTTC.

This clonotype was counted many times. This chain uses TRBV4-2 with TRBJ2-3; 8 bases are a match to TRBD2. Trimming took 3 bases from V and 0 from J; bases not matched to a gene: 2. Germline values: CDR1 LGHNA, CDR2 YNFKEQ. This CDR3 region has 15 residues. Here the CDR3 DNA reads TGTGCCAGCAGCCAGGGACTAGGAAGCACAGATACGCAGTATTTT. Its protein is CASSQGLGSTDTQYF.

Many counts were recorded for this clonotype. The V call is TRBV14, the J call TRBJ2-5, with TRBD2 as a possible D gene (7 bases). Germline-derived CDR1 and CDR2 are SGHDN and FVKESK. V lost 0 bases and J 1 base, leaving 12 bases between the germline ends. The CDR3 is 16 residues long. The CDR3 loop is CASSQDTGTIQETQYF. DNA of the CDR3: TGTGCCAGCAGCCAAGATACAGGGACTATCCAAGAGACCCAGTACTTC. The full variable domain, its missing parts supplied by reference TRBV14 and TRBJ2-5, is EAGVTQFPSHSVIEKGQTVTLRCDPISGHDNLYWYRRVMGKEIKFLLHFVKESKQDESGMPNNRFLAERTGGTYSTLKVQPAELEDSGVYFCASSQDTGTIQETQYFGPGTRLLVL.

The sample holds many counts of this clonotype. This chain joins TRBV3-1 and TRBJ2-1; the D gene is possibly TRBD2 (5 bases). The V and J ends lost 3 bases and 10 bases respectively, with 7 bases between them. Germline V gene lookup returns CDR1 LGHDT and CDR2 YNNKEL (reference sequence). This CDR3 region has 11 residues. DNA of the CDR3: TGTGCCAGCAGCCACGGGGTCGAGCAGTTCTTC. Encoded protein: CASSHGVEQFF.

The genes are TRBV21-1 and TRBJ2-7; TRBD2 is the table's D call, not checked against the DNA. TRBV21-1 is termed a pseudogene. The length of the CDR3 is 19 residues. The CDR3 is CASSKKKGAPSAPRGEQYF. In DNA, the CDR3 is TGTGCCAGCAGCAAAAAAAAAGGGGCCCCTAGCGCACCGCGGGGGGAGCAGTACTTC.